This T cell receptor beta chain was captured in a study of tissue T cells after allogeneic stem cell transplantation. This clone occurred a few times. What it binds is unknown. Gene names are the mouse ones. The sequence runs out 1 residue before the end of the CDR3; the remainder is reconstructed from the germline J gene. Findings and limits, study-wide: Limitations included a small, clinically heterogeneous cohort and limited sampling depth. Anatomically similar tissues had similar TCR repertoires within each patient. Blood and spleen captured only part of the tissue TCR repertoire.

The V gene's germline CDR1 is NNHNN and CDR2 SYGAGS (reference sequence). This CDR3 is built from 15 residues. J gave up 0 bases and V 5 bases, and 4 bases lay outside the gene matches. TCRbeta CDR3 was sequenced at survey depth with template counts. Using immunoSEQ multiplex PCR, the repertoire was profiled, and TCRdb retains in-frame clones only, with some absent. The sample holds about 22,000 clones, 69% seen once. Material for sequencing was blood. The sequence derives from a female BALB/c mouse in good health. MHC haplotype of the mouse line: H2-d. The rearrangement joins TRBV13-2 to TRBJ2-7, with 11 bases matching TRBD2. This CDR3 reads CASGATGGVSYEQYF. Incomplete CDR3 DNA: TGTGCCAGCGGGGCGACTGGGGGGGTCTCCTATGAACAGTAC.